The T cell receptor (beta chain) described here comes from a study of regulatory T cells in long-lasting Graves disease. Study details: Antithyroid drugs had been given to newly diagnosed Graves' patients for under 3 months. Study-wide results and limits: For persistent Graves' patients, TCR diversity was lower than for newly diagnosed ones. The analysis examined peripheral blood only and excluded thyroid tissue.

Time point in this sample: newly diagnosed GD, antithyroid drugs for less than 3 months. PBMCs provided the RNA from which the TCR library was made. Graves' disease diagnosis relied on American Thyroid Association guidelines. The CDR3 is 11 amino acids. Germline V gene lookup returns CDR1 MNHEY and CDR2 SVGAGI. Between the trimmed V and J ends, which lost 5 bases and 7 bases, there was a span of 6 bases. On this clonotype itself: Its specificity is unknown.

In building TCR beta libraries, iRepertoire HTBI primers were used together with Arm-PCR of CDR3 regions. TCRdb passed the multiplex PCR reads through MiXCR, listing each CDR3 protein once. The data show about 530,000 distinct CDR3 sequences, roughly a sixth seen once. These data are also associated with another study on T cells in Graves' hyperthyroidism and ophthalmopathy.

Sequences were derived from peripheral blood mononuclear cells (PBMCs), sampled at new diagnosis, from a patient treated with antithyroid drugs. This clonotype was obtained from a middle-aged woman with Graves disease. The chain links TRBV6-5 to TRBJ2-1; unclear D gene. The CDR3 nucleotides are TGTGCCAGCAGTCACGCTAATGAGCAGTTCTTC. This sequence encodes CASSHANEQFF.